This T cell receptor (beta chain) came from a study of blood T cell repertoires in COVID-19. The overall study: Acute and convalescent COVID-19 specimens originated in the United States, Italy and Spain. PBMCs, B-cell-depleted T cells, or T cells provided the cDNA or gDNA that made up the material.

Participants reported their clinical history, and cohort assignment relied on those reports. Profiling relied on immunoSEQ multiplex PCR, and the TCRdb table lists in-frame clones only, not all of them. This table has hundreds of thousands of clones, roughly 90% appearing once. CDR1 is SGHRS, CDR2 YFSETQ, per germline. The V gene lost 4 bases and the J gene lost 2 bases, with 9 bases spanning the gap. This CDR3 region has 13 residues. The sequencing input was PBMCs or T cells enriched from blood (not recorded which). The chain carries TRBV5-1 and TRBJ1-1; D is unresolved. This receptor was obtained from a woman in her twenties or thirties who had recovered from COVID-19. The CDR3 protein is CASSTRANTEAFF. In DNA, the CDR3 is TGCGCCAGCAGCACGCGGGCTAACACTGAAGCTTTCTTT.